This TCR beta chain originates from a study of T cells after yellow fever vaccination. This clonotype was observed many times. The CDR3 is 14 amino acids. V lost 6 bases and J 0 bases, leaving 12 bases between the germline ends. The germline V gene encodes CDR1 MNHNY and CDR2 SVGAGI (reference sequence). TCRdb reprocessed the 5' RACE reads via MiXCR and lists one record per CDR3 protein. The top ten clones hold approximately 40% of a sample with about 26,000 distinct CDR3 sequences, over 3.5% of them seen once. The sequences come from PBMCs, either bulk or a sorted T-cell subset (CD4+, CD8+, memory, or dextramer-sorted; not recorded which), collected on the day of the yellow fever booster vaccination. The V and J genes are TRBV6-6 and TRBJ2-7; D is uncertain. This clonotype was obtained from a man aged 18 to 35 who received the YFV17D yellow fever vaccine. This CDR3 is CASRAPDFSYEQYF. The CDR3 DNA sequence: TGTGCCAGCAGGGCCCCCGATTTCTCCTACGAGCAGTACTTC.